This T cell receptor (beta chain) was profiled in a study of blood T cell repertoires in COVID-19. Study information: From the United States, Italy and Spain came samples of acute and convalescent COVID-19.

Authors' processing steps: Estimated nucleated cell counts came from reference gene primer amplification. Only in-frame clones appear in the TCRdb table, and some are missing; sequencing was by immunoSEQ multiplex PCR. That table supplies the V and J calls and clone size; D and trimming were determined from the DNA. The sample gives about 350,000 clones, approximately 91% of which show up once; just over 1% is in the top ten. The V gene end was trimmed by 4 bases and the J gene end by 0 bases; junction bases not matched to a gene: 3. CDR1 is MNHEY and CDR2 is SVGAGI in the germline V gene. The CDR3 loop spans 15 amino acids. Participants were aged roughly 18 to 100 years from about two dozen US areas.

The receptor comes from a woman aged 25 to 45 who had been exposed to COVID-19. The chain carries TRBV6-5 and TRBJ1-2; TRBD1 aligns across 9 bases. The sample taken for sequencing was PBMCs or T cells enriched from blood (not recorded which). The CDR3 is CASSFRDRANYGYTF. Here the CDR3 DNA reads TGTGCCAGCAGTTTCCGGGACAGGGCTAACTATGGCTACACCTTC.